Shown below are 17 T cell receptor beta chains from a single sample sequenced in a study of T-cell memory formation after mild COVID-19. Each CDR3 protein gets one entry after TCRdb re-called the 5' RACE reads with MiXCR. The table has about 350,000 distinct CDR3 sequences, around 30% seen once. Source material: PBMCs or a T cell subset sorted from them (not recorded which). All receptors come from an adult woman who had mild COVID-19 (a few samples of this study predate the infection). Cell type and time point are not known.

This clonotype was detected ten times or more. This chain uses TRBV14 with TRBJ2-7, with TRBD2 matching 7 bases. With V trimmed by 1 base and J by 4 bases, 4 bases remained unmatched. Germline loops: CDR1 SGHDN, CDR2 FVKESK. The CDR3 runs 14 residues. This CDR3 reads CASSQGLAVYEQYF. In DNA, the CDR3 is TGTGCCAGCAGCCAAGGGCTAGCGGTATACGAGCAGTACTTC.

The chain has TRBV20-1 and TRBJ2-7, with 9 bases aligning to TRBD2. The CDR3 runs to 13 residues. V was clipped by 5 bases and J by 5 bases; unmatched bases: 7. The germline V gene has CDR1 DFQATT and CDR2 SNEGSKA (reference sequence). CDR3 coding DNA: TGCAGTGCTGATAGCGGGAGAAGGAACGAGCAGTACTTC. Its protein product is CSADSGRRNEQYF.

The chain uses TRBV10-3 and TRBJ1-6; 9 bases are a match to TRBD1. The germline V gene encodes CDR1 ENHRY and CDR2 SYGVKD. The CDR3 has 16 residues. Trimming cost V 0 bases and J 8 bases; bases outside gene matches: 5. The CDR3 loop is CAISESRQGGDSPLHF. For the CDR3, the DNA is TGTGCCATCAGTGAGTCCCGACAGGGGGGGGATTCACCCCTCCACTTT.

The count of this clonotype is one. The chain carries TRBV12-3 or TRBV12-4 and TRBJ1-2; 10 bases map to TRBD1. The trim removed 6 bases at V and 7 bases at J, leaving 8 bases unmatched. This CDR3 is 14 amino acids long. The CDR3 sequence is CASSRDRGLLGYTF. CDR3 sequence (DNA): TGTGCCAGCAGCAGGGACAGGGGCCTTCTTGGCTACACCTTC.

This clonotype appeared a few times. The J gene is TRBJ1-3, the V gene TRBV7-6; no reliable D call. The CDR3 totals 14 residues. The V gene's germline CDR1 is SGHVS and CDR2 FNYEAQ. Trimming took off 5 bases at V and 0 bases at J, with 8 bases between the two ends. This CDR3 is CASSPIPSGNTIYF. CDR3 bases: TGTGCCAGCAGCCCGATCCCCTCTGGAAACACCATATATTTT.

This chain's CDR3 is CASSLGTGGGYNEQFF. The DNA of the CDR3 is TGTGCCAGCAGCTTAGGGACAGGGGGAGGGTACAATGAGCAGTTCTTC. The chain links TRBV7-8 to TRBJ2-1; TRBD1 aligns across 10 bases. The germline V gene encodes CDR1 SGHVS and CDR2 FQNEAQ. The CDR3 covers 16 residues. The V and J ends lost 1 base and 4 bases, in that order; junction bases with no gene match: 4.

The CDR3: CASSLRGGTARGETQYF. In DNA form, the CDR3 reads TGTGCCAGCAGCCTAAGGGGGGGGACAGCCCGCGGGGAGACCCAGTACTTC. J is TRBJ2-5 and V is TRBV12-3 or TRBV12-4; either TRBD1 or TRBD2 may fit D (7 bases each). The CDR3 loop spans 17 amino acids. V was cut by 6 bases and J by 5 bases, with 25 bases left in between.

This clonotype has a handful of counts. The gene calls are TRBV12-3 or TRBV12-4 and TRBJ1-1; TRBD1 matches 7 bases. The CDR3 is made up of 13 amino acids. Trimming cost V 7 bases and J 4 bases; bases outside gene matches: 6. For the CDR3, the DNA is TGTGCCAGCAATGAGGGGGCGACCACTGAAGCTTTCTTT. Residues: CASNEGATTEAFF.

A few counts support this clonotype. The rearrangement links TRBV6-6 to TRBJ1-1; possibly TRBD1 for D (5 bases). CDR1 and CDR2 (germline): MNHNY, SVGAGI (reference sequence). Trimming removed 2 bases at V and 4 bases at J, with 17 bases between. The CDR3 covers 16 residues. Here the CDR3 reads CASSYARQTFLTEAFF. In DNA form, the CDR3 reads TGTGCCAGCAGTTACGCCCGACAGACTTTCCTCACTGAAGCTTTCTTT.

Here the CDR3 reads CASSQAGQGVNEKLFF. The DNA for the CDR3 is TGTGCCAGCAGCCAAGCGGGACAGGGGGTTAATGAAAAACTGTTTTTT. The chain is built from TRBV3-1 and TRBJ1-4, with 11 positions matching TRBD1. The CDR3 runs 16 residues. Germline-derived CDR1 and CDR2 are LGHDT and YNNKEL (reference sequence). Trimming took 1 base from V and 4 from J; bases not matched to a gene: 2.

This clonotype has just a few counts. The genes are TRBV9 and TRBJ2-1; a weak D match, TRBD1 (6 bases). Trimming removed 4 bases at V and 9 bases at J, with 14 bases between. The germline gives CDR1 SGDLS, CDR2 YYNGEE. The CDR3 is 13 amino acids. As DNA, the CDR3 is TGTGCCAGCAGCACAGGGACCACTCTTGAGCAGTTCTTC. It specifies CASSTGTTLEQFF. Combining the CDR3 with reference TRBV9 and TRBJ2-1 gives the whole variable domain DSGVTQTPKHLITATGQRVTLRCSPRSGDLSVYWYQQSLDQGLQFLIQYYNGEERAKGNILERFSAQQFPDLHSELNLSSLELGDSALYFCASSTGTTLEQFFGPGTRLTVL.

The rearrangement joins TRBV7-9 to TRBJ2-5, with 13 bases matching TRBD2. The CDR3 extends over 15 amino acids. Germline V gene data show CDR1 as SEHNR and CDR2 as FQNEAQ (reference sequence). V dropped 6 bases and J dropped 4; count of bases not matched to a gene: 5. The CDR3 DNA follows: TGTGCCAGCAGGTTCGGACTAGCGGGAGCAGAGACCCAGTACTTC. Translated, it gives CASRFGLAGAETQYF.

V and J are TRBV5-1 and TRBJ1-2, with a tentative D call TRBD1 (6 bases). Trimming removed 4 bases at V and 0 bases at J, with 16 bases between. CDR3 length equals 16 residues. CDR1 is SGHRS and CDR2 is YFSETQ in the germline V gene. This chain's CDR3 is CASSPGTSSTNYGYTF. CDR3 in DNA: TGCGCCAGCAGCCCGGGGACAAGTTCAACTAACTATGGCTACACCTTC.

The V gene is TRBV5-5, the J gene TRBJ2-7, with D maybe TRBD1 (5 bases). V lost 0 bases and J 5 bases, leaving 9 bases between the germline ends. The CDR3 sequence is 13 residues long. CDR1 and CDR2 (germline): SGHKS, YYEKEE (reference sequence). CDR3 in amino acids: CASSLVRANEQYF. CDR3 coding DNA: TGTGCCAGCAGCTTGGTCAGGGCTAACGAGCAGTACTTC.

The rearrangement joins TRBV5-1 to TRBJ1-1, with TRBD1 matching over 7 bases. The trim removed 0 bases at V and 10 bases at J, leaving 12 bases unmatched. The CDR3 runs to 15 residues. Germline V gene data show CDR1 as SGHRS and CDR2 as YFSETQ. The CDR3 protein is CASSLAARGALGAFF. The CDR3 DNA is TGCGCCAGCAGCTTGGCCGCCAGGGGGGCGTTGGGAGCTTTCTTT.

This clonotype was detected only a few times. The chain carries TRBV19 and TRBJ2-7; 7 bases are shared with TRBD2. Germline CDR1 reads LNHDA; CDR2 reads SQIVND (reference sequence). Trimming cost V 5 bases and J 5 bases; bases outside gene matches: 6. The CDR3 is 13 amino acids. The CDR3 sequence is CASSPGLVDEQYF. In DNA form, the CDR3 reads TGTGCCAGTAGTCCTGGACTAGTTGACGAGCAGTACTTC.

V is TRBV29-1 and J is TRBJ2-5; D remains ambiguous. The CDR3 has 13 amino acids. Germline V gene sequence: CDR1 SQVTM, CDR2 ANQGSEA. Between the trimmed V and J ends, which lost 2 bases and 5 bases, there was a span of 12 bases. The CDR3 sequence is CSVELLGLETQYF. CDR3 sequence (DNA): TGCAGCGTTGAACTTCTTGGGCTGGAGACCCAGTACTTC.